The 28 T cell receptor beta chains presented below share a single source sample, sequenced in a study of T-cell memory formation after mild COVID-19. One entry per CDR3 protein results from TCRdb running MiXCR on the 5' RACE reads. The data contain some 290,000 distinct CDR3 sequences, 15% to 20% of them singletons. The sample consisted of PBMCs or a T cell subset sorted from them (not recorded which). Source of these receptors: a man aged 18 to 30 who had mild COVID-19 (a few samples of this study predate the infection). Cell type and time point are not known.

This clonotype was found a few times. The rearrangement uses TRBV6-1 and TRBJ2-7; TRBD1 might be the D (5 bases). The ends were cut back, 4 bases at V and 7 bases at J, with 14 bases in the middle. Germline CDR1 MNHNS, CDR2 SASEGT. The CDR3 has 13 amino acids. CDR3 residues: CASSVAGRGEQYF. Here the CDR3 DNA reads TGTGCCAGCAGTGTAGCAGGGCGAGGTGAGCAGTACTTC.

The chain uses TRBV7-3 and TRBJ2-1, with D perhaps assigned TRBD1 or TRBD2 (6 bases each). Trimming shortened V by 2 bases and J by 8 bases, and 10 bases separated the two germline ends. This CDR3 is built from 13 residues. The germline V gene encodes CDR1 SGHTA and CDR2 FQGTGA. In DNA, the CDR3 is TGTGCCAGCAGCTTAGGGGGGCAGTATGAGCAGTTCTTC. Translating it yields CASSLGGQYEQFF.

This clonotype was seen at least ten times. The chain carries TRBV4-2 and TRBJ1-2; D gene unclear. From germline, CDR1 is LGHNA and CDR2 YNFKEQ. The CDR3 length is 18 residues. V shed 1 base and J shed 4 bases, with 22 bases lying between them. The DNA of the CDR3 is TGTGCCAGCAGCCAAGTACCTCCGGGCAGCAGCTTCCCCTATGGCTACACCTTC. This encodes CASSQVPPGSSFPYGYTF.

In this sample, this clonotype turned up a few times. The rearrangement joins TRBV6-5 to TRBJ2-5, with D tentatively TRBD1 or TRBD2 (5 bases each). The V gene's germline CDR1 is MNHEY and CDR2 SVGAGI. V shed 6 bases and J shed 4 bases, with 12 bases lying between them. This CDR3 region has 13 residues. CDR3 in amino acids: CASSRERVETQYF. CDR3 DNA sequence: TGTGCCAGCAGCAGGGAGAGGGTAGAGACCCAGTACTTC.

The chain couples TRBV7-2 to TRBJ1-2, with TRBD1 matching over 8 bases. CDR3 size: 13 residues. The germline gives CDR1 SGHTA, CDR2 FQGNSA. The ends lost 5 bases at V and 8 bases at J; junction bases unmatched: 7. CDR3 sequence (DNA): TGTGCCAGCAGCGCGCCGACAGGGGTCGGCTACACCTTC. This translates into CASSAPTGVGYTF.

This clonotype has only a few counts. V is TRBV9 and J is TRBJ2-2; D is possibly TRBD1 or TRBD2 (6 bases each). Germline V lookup: CDR1 SGDLS, CDR2 YYNGEE. The CDR3 is 17 residues long. Trimming shortened V by 0 bases and J by 6 bases, and 18 bases separated the two germline ends. CDR3 residues: CASSVDEGGRLAGELFF. CDR3 bases: TGTGCCAGCAGCGTAGACGAGGGGGGCCGTCTGGCCGGGGAGCTGTTTTTT.

The table lists this clonotype with a few counts. This rearrangement joins TRBV6-5 to TRBJ2-7, with 9 bases matching TRBD1. V gave up 2 bases and J gave up 6 bases; unmatched junction bases: 8. Germline V gives CDR1 MNHEY, CDR2 SVGAGI. CDR3 length equals 15 residues. The CDR3 DNA sequence: TGTGCCAGCAGTTACCGGACCCCACAGGGGGCCGAGCAGTACTTC. Translated, it gives CASSYRTPQGAEQYF.

The J gene is TRBJ2-7, the V gene TRBV4-1; 11 bases align to TRBD2. Per germline, CDR1 MGHRA and CDR2 YSYEKL. The CDR3 covers 16 residues. V lost 1 base to trimming and J lost 6 bases; unmatched junction nucleotides: 8. The CDR3: CASSQVASGGSIEQYV. The DNA for the CDR3 is TGCGCCAGCAGCCAAGTGGCTAGCGGGGGGTCCATCGAGCAGTACGTC.

In this sample, this clonotype turned up a few times. This chain uses TRBV6-4 with TRBJ2-7; D might be TRBD2 (5 bases). The CDR3 has 15 residues. The germline CDR1 and CDR2 sequences are MRHNA and SNTAGT. With 4 bases removed from V and 3 bases from J, the gap between germline ends came to 16 bases. CDR3 region: CASSVTRRAFYEQYF. The CDR3 DNA sequence: TGTGCCAGCAGTGTTACTAGAAGGGCTTTCTACGAGCAGTACTTC.

The sample holds many counts of this clonotype. The gene calls are TRBV7-2 and TRBJ2-3; 12 bases agree with TRBD2. CDR3 length equals 16 residues. The germline gives CDR1 SGHTA, CDR2 FQGNSA. The J segment lost 1 base and the V segment lost 5 bases, leaving 4 bases of the junction unmatched. CDR3 residues: CASSGRLAGGTDTQYF. In nucleotides, the CDR3 is TGTGCCAGCAGCGGACGACTAGCGGGGGGCACAGATACGCAGTATTTT. The full variable domain, rest sourced from reference TRBV7-2 and TRBJ2-3, is GAGVSQSPSNKVTEKGKDVELRCDPISGHTALYWYRQSLGQGLEFLIYFQGNSAPDKSGLPSDRFSAERTGGSVSTLTIQRTQQEDSAVYLCASSGRLAGGTDTQYFGPGTRLTVL.

DNA of the CDR3: TGTGCCAGCAGTGACGGTAGCGGGGGGTCAGATACGCAGTATTTT. Translated, it gives CASSDGSGGSDTQYF. This rearrangement joins TRBV6-4 to TRBJ2-3; 10 nucleotides line up with TRBD2. This CDR3 region has 15 residues. The germline CDR1 and CDR2 sequences are MRHNA and SNTAGT. V lost 2 bases and J lost 4; bases outside the gene matches: 3.

This clonotype was seen only a few times. This chain joins TRBV5-1 and TRBJ1-2; a weak D match, TRBD1 (6 bases). CDR1 is SGHRS and CDR2 is YFSETQ in the germline V gene. With 4 bases removed from V and 1 base from J, the gap between germline ends came to 11 bases. This CDR3 has 14 residues. CDR3 DNA: TGCGCCAGCAGCAGTATACAGGGTAACTATGGCTACACCTTC. Residues: CASSSIQGNYGYTF.

The CDR3 loop is CASSLAPENTGELFF. In nucleotides, the CDR3 is TGCGCCAGCAGCTTGGCGCCCGAGAACACCGGGGAGCTGTTTTTT. This chain connects TRBV5-1 to TRBJ2-2; no clear D. Trimming stripped 0 bases from V and 1 base from J, with 7 bases between. There are 15 residues in the CDR3. Germline V CDR1 and CDR2: SGHRS, YFSETQ.

The V gene is TRBV27, the J gene TRBJ1-5; D possibly corresponds to TRBD1 (6 bases). Germline values: CDR1 MNHEY, CDR2 SMNVEV (reference sequence). The CDR3 runs 14 residues. V was clipped by 7 bases and J by 6 bases, with 16 bases between them. Here the CDR3 DNA reads TGTGCCAGCAATCCGATAGGGGGTAGTCAGCCCCAGCATTTT. This gives the protein CASNPIGGSQPQHF.

The chain is built from TRBV4-1 and TRBJ1-5, with a tentative D call TRBD1 (6 bases). CDR1 MGHRA and CDR2 YSYEKL come from the germline V gene. The CDR3 has 19 residues. Trimming removed 0 bases from V and 0 bases from J, with 18 bases in between. CDR3 in amino acids: CASSQDRRQGRYSNQPQHF. The CDR3 nucleotides are TGCGCCAGCAGCCAAGATCGGCGTCAGGGGAGGTATAGCAATCAGCCCCAGCATTTT.

This clonotype showed up just a few times. V is TRBV9 and J is TRBJ1-2; 8 nucleotides match TRBD1. Germline trimming cut 4 bases from V and 14 bases from J; bases unmatched to any gene: 16. The CDR3 is 14 residues long. Per the germline V gene, CDR1 is SGDLS and CDR2 is YYNGEE. DNA of the CDR3: TGTGCCAGCAGCCCCCGGGGACAGGCCTCTTCTGAGACCTTC. Translation: CASSPRGQASSETF.

V gene TRBV5-1 combines with J gene TRBJ2-3; D unresolved. CDR1 and CDR2 (germline): SGHRS, YFSETQ. The CDR3 length is 14 residues. V was shortened by 4 bases and J by 2 bases, with 11 bases between the two germline ends. The CDR3 DNA sequence: TGCGCCAGCAGCAAGGAGAGTACCACAGATACGCAGTATTTT. It specifies CASSKESTTDTQYF.

The sample holds a few counts of this clonotype. The chain combines TRBV28 with TRBJ2-5, with TRBD2 identical over 10 bases. Germline assignment: CDR1 MDHEN and CDR2 SYDVKM. CDR3 length equals 14 residues. Unmatched junction bases numbered 3, after V lost 3 bases and J lost 5 bases. The CDR3 loop is CASSLLAGEETQYF. The CDR3, as DNA: TGTGCCAGCAGTTTGCTAGCGGGGGAGGAGACCCAGTACTTC.

J is TRBJ1-1 and V is TRBV5-1; D not certain. The V gene's germline CDR1 is SGHRS and CDR2 YFSETQ. The ends were cut back, 7 bases at V and 5 bases at J, with 15 bases in the middle. The CDR3 sequence is 13 residues long. CDR3 bases: TGCGCCAGCGCCGAGGAAAATTTAACTGAAGCTTTCTTT. Protein product: CASAEENLTEAFF.

This chain connects TRBV3-1 to TRBJ2-7; 10 bases are shared with TRBD1. After removal of 2 bases from V and 2 bases from J, the junction contained 3 bases not matched to a gene. This CDR3 is 15 amino acids long. Germline V gene sequence: CDR1 LGHDT, CDR2 YNNKEL (reference sequence). The CDR3 DNA is TGTGCCAGCAGCCAACAAGGGACAGGGGCCTACGAGCAGTACTTC. It yields the protein CASSQQGTGAYEQYF.

This clonotype was seen a few times. The chain combines TRBV4-1 with TRBJ2-2, with D unresolved. Between the trimmed V and J ends, which lost 1 base and 6 bases, there was a span of 21 bases. Germline CDR1 is MGHRA and CDR2 is YSYEKL. This CDR3 contains 18 residues. The CDR3 DNA follows: TGCGCCAGCAGCCAAGCTGGGTGGGGATCCCGGAGACCCGGGGAGCTGTTTTTT. This translates into CASSQAGWGSRRPGELFF.

The J gene is TRBJ2-3, the V gene TRBV15, with 8 bases matching TRBD1. The germline V gene encodes CDR1 LNHNV and CDR2 YYDKDF (reference sequence). The CDR3 runs to 16 residues. Trimming removed 4 bases from V and 4 bases from J; junction bases left unmatched: 10. CDR3 DNA sequence: TGTGCCACCAGCACCTACCCAGGACAGGGTCCAGATACGCAGTATTTT. It specifies CATSTYPGQGPDTQYF. Together with reference TRBV15 and TRBJ2-3, the CDR3 gives the full variable domain: DAMVIQNPRYQVTQFGKPVTLSCSQTLNHNVMYWYQQKSSQAPKLLFHYYDKDFNNEADTPDNFQSRRPNTSFCFLDIRSPGLGDTAMYLCATSTYPGQGPDTQYFGPGTRLTVL.

In its sample, this clonotype was seen a few times. Sequence at one end of the junction differs from germline and may be a read error. This sequence joins TRBV14 and TRBJ2-7, with a possible D match to TRBD1 (6 bases). This CDR3 has 13 residues. In germline, CDR1 is SGHDN, CDR2 FVKESK. The CDR3, as DNA: TGTGCCAGCAGCCAAGTCAGTGTAGGGGGTCAGCACTTC. Its translation is CASSQVSVGGQHF.

This sequence joins TRBV6-2 or TRBV6-3 and TRBJ1-1; D may be TRBD1 (6 bases). Germline lookup yields CDR1 MNHEY and CDR2 SVGEGT. Trimming took off 8 bases at V and 1 base at J, with 14 bases between the two ends. The CDR3 is 14 residues long. CDR3: CASRRQDPNTEAFF. CDR3 DNA sequence: TGTGCCAGCCGCCGACAGGACCCGAACACTGAAGCTTTCTTT.

This clonotype was observed a few times. DNA of the CDR3: TGCGCCAGCAGCACCCGGACAGGGGTGACCTCAGATACGCAGTATTTT. This codes for CASSTRTGVTSDTQYF. This chain links TRBV4-1 with TRBJ2-3; TRBD1 agrees at 9 bases. Losses at the gene ends were 5 bases for V and 4 bases for J; bases not matched to a gene: 10. This CDR3 has 16 amino acids. Germline loops: CDR1 MGHRA, CDR2 YSYEKL.

In this sample, this clonotype turned up a few times. V gene TRBV7-9 combines with J gene TRBJ2-3, with D unresolved. The V end lost 3 bases, the J end lost 11 bases, and 18 bases lay between the germline ends. The CDR3 has 14 amino acids. Per the germline V gene, CDR1 is SEHNR and CDR2 is FQNEAQ (reference sequence). CDR3 bases: TGTGCCAGCAGCTTTATTGGGCTCTCGGTTAGGCAGTATTTT. Protein product: CASSFIGLSVRQYF.

This rearrangement joins TRBV5-1 to TRBJ2-7, with D unresolved. Germline values: CDR1 SGHRS, CDR2 YFSETQ. The germline V and J ends were trimmed by 1 base and 0 bases, with 11 bases remaining between them. There are 15 residues in the CDR3. The CDR3 reads CASSLKAFSSYEQYF. The CDR3 DNA reads as TGCGCCAGCAGCTTGAAGGCTTTCAGCTCCTACGAGCAGTACTTC. Filled out from reference TRBV5-1 and TRBJ2-7, the complete variable domain reads KAGVTQTPRYLIKTRGQQVTLSCSPISGHRSVSWYQQTPGQGLQFLFEYFSETQRNKGNFPGRFSGRQFSNSRSEMNVSTLELGDSALYLCASSLKAFSSYEQYFGPGTRLTVT.

The chain recombines TRBV30 with TRBJ1-1; perhaps TRBD1 as D (6 bases). The CDR3 is 13 amino acids. V lost 3 bases, J lost 2 bases, and 10 bases lay in between. Germline V gives CDR1 GTSNPN, CDR2 SVGIG (reference sequence). The CDR3 region has the DNA TGTGCCTGGAGGCGGGGGCTAAACACTGAAGCTTTCTTT. The encoded protein is CAWRRGLNTEAFF.